Below, 10 T cell receptor beta chains from the same sample are listed, as sequenced in a study of chemoradiotherapy in HPV16-positive cancers. Here immunoSEQ multiplex PCR was the method, and the copy in TCRdb shows in-frame clones only, minus some. The sample yields thousands of clones, about 82% seen once. The sample was acquired from a patient who underwent chemoradiotherapy. The receptors were gathered from a human donor with HPV-associated anogenital cancer.

In DNA, the CDR3 is TGTGCCACCAGCAGAGAGTTACAGGGGGATGGCTACACCTTC. This encodes CATSRELQGDGYTF. This chain joins TRBV15 and TRBJ1-2; TRBD1 matches 8 bases. Germline assignment: CDR1 LNHNV and CDR2 YYDKDF (reference sequence). This CDR3 spans 14 amino acids. V shed 0 bases and J 6 bases; nucleotides not matched to a gene: 3.

This sequence joins TRBV7-2 and TRBJ2-3; 11 positions match TRBD2. Germline values: CDR1 SGHTA, CDR2 FQGNSA. V shed 6 bases, J shed 0 bases, and the junction held 8 bases outside the gene matches. The length of the CDR3 is 17 residues. The CDR3 loop is CASRRSGTSGSTDTQYF. The CDR3 DNA follows: TGTGCCAGCAGGCGATCCGGGACTAGCGGAAGCACAGATACGCAGTATTTT.

This chain uses TRBV28 with TRBJ2-3; D is unclear. CDR3 length equals 12 residues. Trimming cost V 1 base and J 6 bases, with 5 bases left between them. From germline, CDR1 is MDHEN and CDR2 SYDVKM. The CDR3 sequence: CASSLLQDTQYF. For the CDR3, the DNA is TGTGCCAGCAGTTTATTACAGGATACGCAGTATTTT.

The rearrangement uses TRBV19 and TRBJ2-1; 16 positions agree with TRBD2. CDR3 size: 16 residues. Trimming at V came to 2 bases and at J to 7 bases, leaving 2 bases not matched to a gene. Germline CDR1 is LNHDA and CDR2 is SQIVND (reference sequence). The CDR3 nucleotides are TGTGCCAGTAGTATATTGGGACTAGCGGGGGGGAATGAGCAGTTCTTC. Amino acids: CASSILGLAGGNEQFF. Looking up the rest from reference TRBV19 and TRBJ2-1 gives the full variable domain: DGGITQSPKYLFRKEGQNVTLSCEQNLNHDAMYWYRQDPGQGLRLIYYSQIVNDFQKGDIAEGYSVSREKKESFPLTVTSAQKNPTAFYLCASSILGLAGGNEQFFGPGTRLTVL.

This chain links TRBV4-3 with TRBJ2-1, with D perhaps being TRBD1 or TRBD2 (5 bases each). The germline V gene encodes CDR1 LGHNA and CDR2 YSLEER. V was shortened by 0 bases and J by 4 bases, with 10 bases between the two germline ends. The length of the CDR3 is 15 residues. For the CDR3, the DNA is TGCGCCAGCAGCCAAGATGGGACGGAGTACAATGAGCAGTTCTTC. Its translation is CASSQDGTEYNEQFF.

This chain uses TRBV5-5 with TRBJ2-7; 12 nucleotides match TRBD1. This CDR3 has 16 amino acids. In germline, CDR1 is SGHKS, CDR2 YYEKEE (reference sequence). V trimming: 3 bases; J trimming: 2 bases; junction bases outside the gene matches: 6. The CDR3 DNA reads TGTGCCAGCAGCTGGGGGACAGGGGGCGCCACCTACGAGCAGTACGTC. Its translation is CASSWGTGGATYEQYV.

The chain employs TRBV7-6 and TRBJ2-5; 12 nucleotides line up with TRBD2. In germline, CDR1 is SGHVS, CDR2 FNYEAQ. Trimming cost V 2 bases and J 2 bases; bases outside gene matches: 12. This CDR3 spans 19 amino acids. The CDR3 sequence is CASSLRAATSGSDQETQYF. DNA of the CDR3: TGTGCCAGCAGCTTAAGGGCGGCGACTAGCGGGAGCGATCAAGAGACCCAGTACTTC.

The V gene is TRBV7-9, the J gene TRBJ1-2; TRBD1 aligns across 7 bases. Trimming removed 0 bases from V and 13 bases from J; junction bases left unmatched: 8. There are 13 residues in the CDR3. Germline CDR1 and CDR2: SEHNR and FQNEAQ (reference sequence). As DNA, the CDR3 is TGTGCCAGCAGCTTAGCAGGACAGGATCTTTTCACCTTC. Translation: CASSLAGQDLFTF.

V usage is TRBV5-4 and J usage is TRBJ1-5; D uncertain. The CDR3 is 13 amino acids. V dropped 4 bases and J dropped 3 bases, with 8 bases sitting between them. Germline V gene lookup returns CDR1 SGHNT and CDR2 YYREEE (reference sequence). CDR3 amino acids: CASSPDPNQPQHF. CDR3 in DNA: TGTGCCAGCAGCCCGGACCCCAATCAGCCCCAGCATTTT.

The chain combines TRBV7-9 with TRBJ2-7, with D possibly being TRBD2 (6 bases). The CDR3 extends over 14 amino acids. Germline values: CDR1 SEHNR, CDR2 FQNEAQ (reference sequence). Trimming removed 7 bases at V and 4 bases at J, with 17 bases between. The CDR3 DNA reads as TGTGCCAGCAAAATTGGGCGGGATGCGTACGAGCAGTACTTC. Protein: CASKIGRDAYEQYF.